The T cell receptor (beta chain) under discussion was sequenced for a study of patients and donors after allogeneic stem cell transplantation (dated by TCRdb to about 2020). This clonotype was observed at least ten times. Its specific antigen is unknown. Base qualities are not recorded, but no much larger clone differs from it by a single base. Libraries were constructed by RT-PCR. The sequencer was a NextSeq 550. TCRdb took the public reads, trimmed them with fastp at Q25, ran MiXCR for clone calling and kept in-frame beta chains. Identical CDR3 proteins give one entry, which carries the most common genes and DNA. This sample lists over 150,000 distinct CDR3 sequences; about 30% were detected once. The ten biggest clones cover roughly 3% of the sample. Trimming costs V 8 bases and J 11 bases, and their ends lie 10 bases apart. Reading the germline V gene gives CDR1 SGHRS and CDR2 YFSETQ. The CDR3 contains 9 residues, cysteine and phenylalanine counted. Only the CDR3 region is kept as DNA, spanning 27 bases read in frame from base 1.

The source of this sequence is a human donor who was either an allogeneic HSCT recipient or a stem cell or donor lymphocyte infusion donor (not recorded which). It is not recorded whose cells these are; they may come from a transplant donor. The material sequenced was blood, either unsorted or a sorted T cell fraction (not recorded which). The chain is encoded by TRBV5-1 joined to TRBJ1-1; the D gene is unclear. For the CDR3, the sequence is CASLPGAFF. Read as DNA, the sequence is TGCGCCAGTCTGCCCGGGGCTTTCTTT.